These 16 T cell receptor beta chains share one sample of origin, sequenced in a study of control samples from healthy donors and cancer patients. The method was immunoSEQ multiplex PCR; TCRdb's version includes in-frame clones alone and lacks a portion of them. Of 150,000 to 200,000 clones listed, almost 90% are singletons. Sequenced material: blood. These receptors were collected from a woman aged 30 to 39 in good health.

The chain employs TRBV19 and TRBJ1-5; D may be TRBD1 (5 bases). This CDR3 spans 14 amino acids. The germline V gene has CDR1 LNHDA and CDR2 SQIVND (reference sequence). Trimming left V 6 bases short and J 1 base short, with 10 bases between. The CDR3: CASRGEGSNQPQHF. CDR3 nucleotide sequence: TGTGCCAGTAGGGGGGAGGGGAGCAATCAGCCCCAGCATTTT.

The J gene is TRBJ2-3, the V gene TRBV5-4; the match to TRBD2 covers 7 bases. There are 20 residues in the CDR3. In germline, CDR1 is SGHNT, CDR2 YYREEE (reference sequence). The V and J ends lost 2 bases and 1 base, in that order; junction bases with no gene match: 19. The CDR3 region is CASSLPTLALKRGGTDTQYF. CDR3 in DNA: TGTGCCAGCAGCTTACCAACTTTGGCCTTAAAGCGGGGAGGCACAGATACGCAGTATTTT.

This chain uses TRBV3-1 (or the pseudogene TRBV3-2) with TRBJ1-1; a possible D gene is TRBD1 (6 bases). The length of the CDR3 is 15 residues. Germline CDR1 and CDR2: LGHDT and YNNKEL (reference sequence). Trimming removed 4 bases from V and 1 base from J, with 13 bases in between. In DNA form, the CDR3 reads TGTGCCAGCAGCCTGCGGGGGGCGTCGAACACTGAAGCTTTCTTT. Protein: CASSLRGASNTEAFF.

The rearrangement uses TRBV9 and TRBJ2-3; TRBD2 aligns across 8 bases. The junction had 5 bases not matched to a gene; V was cut back by 2 bases and J by 0 bases. The CDR3 totals 16 residues. Germline assignment: CDR1 SGDLS and CDR2 YYNGEE. The CDR3 region is CASSVSSGSSTDTQYF. The CDR3 DNA is TGTGCCAGCAGCGTGTCTAGCGGGTCTAGCACAGATACGCAGTATTTT.

V gene TRBV5-1 combines with J gene TRBJ2-7, with 10 nucleotides matching TRBD1. The J segment lost 9 bases and the V segment lost 5 bases, leaving 11 bases of the junction unmatched. CDR3 length: 14 residues. Germline V gives CDR1 SGHRS, CDR2 YFSETQ. The CDR3 DNA is TGCGCCAGCAGTTGGGGGACAGGGGAAGTGTGGCAGTACTTC. It encodes CASSWGTGEVWQYF.

In this sample, this clone turned up many times. The V gene is TRBV9, the J gene TRBJ2-7, with 9 positions matching TRBD2. Germline V gene sequence: CDR1 SGDLS, CDR2 YYNGEE. J was trimmed by 3 bases and V by 5 bases; bases with no gene match: 12. The CDR3 sequence is 16 residues long. CDR3 loop: CASSLLGGTSIYEQYF. In DNA, the CDR3 is TGTGCCAGCAGTCTCTTAGGGGGGACTAGCATCTACGAGCAGTACTTC.

On this clone: The identical CDR3 is also encoded by other nucleotide sequences in the sample. This rearrangement joins TRBV6-2 or TRBV6-3 to TRBJ1-5, with D maybe TRBD1 (6 bases). Trimming removed 6 bases at V and 7 bases at J, with 16 bases between. Germline CDR1 MNHEY, CDR2 SVGEGT. This CDR3 is 14 amino acids long. The CDR3 region has the DNA TGTGCCAGCAGCCAAAGGGGGGTGGGGCAGCCCCAGCATTTT. Its protein product is CASSQRGVGQPQHF.

The chain combines TRBV4-1 with TRBJ2-1; the D is unclear. Germline V lookup: CDR1 MGHRA, CDR2 YSYEKL. This CDR3 is 14 amino acids long. Trimming left V 1 base short and J 5 bases short, with 9 bases between. CDR3 DNA: TGCGCCAGCAGCCAAGTCTTGGGGAACAATGAGCAGTTCTTC. Encoded protein: CASSQVLGNNEQFF.

This sequence joins TRBV23-1 and TRBJ2-7; D gene ambiguous. TRBV23-1 is an ORF; its function is uncertain. CDR3 length: 8 residues. V was clipped by 11 bases and J by 3 bases, with 2 bases between them. DNA of the CDR3: TGCGCCTGCTACGAGCAGTACGTC. Its translation: CACYEQYV.

The V gene is TRBV27, the J gene TRBJ2-3; 9 bases are a match to TRBD2. The CDR3 runs to 15 residues. Germline trimming cut 10 bases from V and 4 bases from J; bases unmatched to any gene: 12. Germline assignment: CDR1 MNHEY and CDR2 SMNVEV (reference sequence). The CDR3 protein is CATYPRGGQADTQYF. The CDR3 DNA is TGTGCCACCTACCCGCGGGGGGGCCAAGCAGATACGCAGTATTTT.

The V and J genes are TRBV11-2 and TRBJ2-5; D possibly corresponds to TRBD2 (6 bases). Germline values: CDR1 SGHAT, CDR2 FQNNGV. The CDR3 sequence is 15 residues long. Trimming took off 2 bases at V and 1 base at J, with 11 bases between the two ends. CDR3 in DNA: TGTGCCAGCAGCTTAAACGGGGGAACCCAAGAGACCCAGTACTTC. Encoded protein: CASSLNGGTQETQYF.

The chain joins TRBV10-1 to TRBJ2-2; tentatively, D is TRBD1 (6 bases). Trimming pared 3 bases from V and 5 bases from J, leaving 10 bases between. The CDR3 is 14 amino acids. CDR1 is WNHNN and CDR2 is SYGVQD in the germline V gene (reference sequence). The CDR3 region is CASSEDRSTGELFF. In nucleotides, the CDR3 is TGCGCCAGCAGTGAAGACAGGTCGACCGGGGAGCTGTTTTTT.

The genes are TRBV29-1 and TRBJ1-2; TRBD1 might be the D (5 bases). The CDR3 has 12 amino acids. Trimming stripped 3 bases from V and 4 bases from J, with 9 bases between. Germline-derived CDR1 and CDR2 are SQVTM and ANQGSEA. The CDR3 here is CSVDRGTYGYTF. For the CDR3, the DNA is TGCAGCGTTGATCGGGGGACCTATGGCTACACCTTC. Full variable domain (outside the CDR3, taken from reference TRBV29-1 and TRBJ1-2): SAVISQKPSRDICQRGTSLTIQCQVDSQVTMMFWYRQQPGQSLTLIATANQGSEATYESGFVIDKFPISRPNLTFSTLTVSNMSPEDSSIYLCSVDRGTYGYTFGSGTRLTVV.

This clone came up a few times. The V call is TRBV14, the J call TRBJ2-3; either TRBD1 or TRBD2 may fit D (6 bases each). The germline V and J ends were trimmed by 5 bases and 4 bases, with 16 bases remaining between them. The CDR3 is made up of 15 amino acids. CDR1 and CDR2 from the germline V gene are SGHDN and FVKESK. The CDR3 reads CASSGRGLMADTQYF. CDR3 nucleotide sequence: TGTGCCAGCAGCGGCCGGGGGCTGATGGCAGATACGCAGTATTTT.

This clone was counted ten times or more. The chain combines TRBV15 with TRBJ1-3; TRBD1 matches 7 bases. The CDR3 has 17 residues. Germline-derived CDR1 and CDR2 are LNHNV and YYDKDF (reference sequence). Losses at the gene ends were 1 base for V and 2 bases for J; bases not matched to a gene: 8. CDR3 nucleotides: TGTGCCACCAGCAGAGCACGACAGGGAATGCCTGGAAACACCATATATTTT. This gives the protein CATSRARQGMPGNTIYF.

The CDR3 DNA reads TGCGCCAGCAACGTTCCTAGCTTGAGTGCAGATACGCAGTATTTT. Protein product: CASNVPSLSADTQYF. The genes are TRBV5-1 and TRBJ2-3, with D maybe TRBD2 (5 bases). V lost 6 bases and J lost 4, with 18 bases in between. The CDR3 sequence is 15 residues long. The germline gives CDR1 SGHRS, CDR2 YFSETQ.